The 15 T cell receptor beta chains listed next were all sequenced from one sample in a study of shared clonotypes between healthy human individuals (dated by TCRdb to the early 2020s). Preparation of the library involved the immunoSEQ multiplex PCR assay. The immuneACCESS repertoire file appears here via TCRdb, limited to in-frame rearrangements. These files lack a portion of the clones; in checked studies, under half of the deficit traces to unresolved V genes, and the cause of the others is not known. For this sample the table gives about 1 million clones, of which 78% were detected only once. The top ten constitute about 0.52% of the sample. The sequencing sample was made of memory CD4+ T cells from PBMCs. In light of the paper, this sample's cell subset or site label describes: CD45RA-negative fraction. The receptors here all came from a man between 18 and 29 years old in good health. Some clones in this sample may be carry-over from other donors' samples.

The chain has TRBV28 and TRBJ1-1; TRBD1 agrees at 9 bases. CDR3 length equals 15 residues. The V gene end was trimmed by 5 bases and the J gene end by 7 bases; junction bases not matched to a gene: 11. The germline gives CDR1 MDHEN, CDR2 SYDVKM. The CDR3 region is CASSIYGGQGNEAFF. CDR3 coding DNA: TGTGCCAGCAGTATTTACGGGGGACAGGGTAATGAAGCTTTCTTT.

The chain combines TRBV9 with TRBJ2-1; D might be TRBD1 (5 bases). Germline loops: CDR1 SGDLS, CDR2 YYNGEE. The V gene lost 0 bases and the J gene lost 8 bases, with 18 bases spanning the gap. This CDR3 comprises 16 residues. CDR3 loop: CASSVAPGLGWDEQFF. Here the CDR3 DNA reads TGTGCCAGCAGCGTAGCACCAGGGCTGGGTTGGGATGAGCAGTTCTTC. The entire variable domain, with the rest obtained from reference TRBV9 and TRBJ2-1, is as follows: DSGVTQTPKHLITATGQRVTLRCSPRSGDLSVYWYQQSLDQGLQFLIQYYNGEERAKGNILERFSAQQFPDLHSELNLSSLELGDSALYFCASSVAPGLGWDEQFFGPGTRLTVL.

This clone was seen more than once but under ten times. V usage is TRBV4-2 and J usage is TRBJ2-1; possibly TRBD2 for D (5 bases). The CDR3 has 16 amino acids. The V gene's germline CDR1 is LGHNA and CDR2 YNFKEQ. Between the trimmed V and J ends, which lost 0 bases and 7 bases, there was a span of 16 bases. The CDR3 spells CASSQDRLAPLNEQFF. In DNA form, the CDR3 reads TGTGCCAGCAGCCAAGATCGGCTAGCTCCCCTTAATGAGCAGTTCTTC.

This clone was detected only once. The chain combines TRBV28 with TRBJ1-6; 9 nucleotides line up with TRBD1. V dropped 11 bases and J dropped 6; count of bases not matched to a gene: 11. This CDR3 spans 15 amino acids. Germline CDR1 reads MDHEN; CDR2 reads SYDVKM. The CDR3 spells CAGQGTGFANSPLHF. CDR3 bases: TGTGCCGGACAGGGGACCGGGTTCGCTAATTCACCCCTCCACTTT.

The CDR3 DNA is TGTGCCAGCAGCCCCGGACAGGCACATAGCTCTGGAAACACCATATATTTT. Its protein is CASSPGQAHSSGNTIYF. The genes are TRBV5-4 and TRBJ1-3; 7 bases match TRBD1. The CDR3 runs to 17 residues. V lost 4 bases to trimming and J lost 0 bases; unmatched junction nucleotides: 10. Germline V lookup: CDR1 SGHNT, CDR2 YYREEE (reference sequence).

This chain links TRBV4-2 with TRBJ1-1; D might be TRBD1 (6 bases). Per the germline V gene, CDR1 is LGHNA and CDR2 is YNFKEQ. With 1 base removed from V and 1 base from J, the gap between germline ends came to 10 bases. The CDR3 is 15 residues long. As DNA, the CDR3 is TGTGCCAGCAGCCAAGCGTACAGGGCGAACACTGAAGCTTTCTTT. Its translation is CASSQAYRANTEAFF.

The chain is built from TRBV6-5 and TRBJ2-7, with D possibly being TRBD1 (5 bases). Germline V gene lookup returns CDR1 MNHEY and CDR2 SVGAGI. CDR3 length: 15 amino acids. The V end lost 6 bases, the J end lost 0 bases, and 15 bases lay between the germline ends. The CDR3, as DNA: TGTGCCAGCAGCCTCTCCGGAGACAGCTCCTACGAGCAGTACTTC. It encodes CASSLSGDSSYEQYF.

This clone was found a few times. The genes are TRBV6-1 and TRBJ1-1; D remains ambiguous. With 11 bases removed from V and 2 bases from J, the gap between germline ends came to 12 bases. The CDR3 totals 12 residues. Per the germline V gene, CDR1 is MNHNS and CDR2 is SASEGT. The CDR3 region has the DNA TGTGCCTACCGACCGGGTAACACTGAAGCTTTCTTT. It is translated as CAYRPGNTEAFF.

J is TRBJ2-7 and V is TRBV28; 9 nucleotides align to TRBD2. Germline-derived CDR1 and CDR2 are MDHEN and SYDVKM. The V gene end was trimmed by 6 bases and the J gene end by 7 bases; junction bases not matched to a gene: 13. This CDR3 is 15 amino acids long. CDR3 sequence (DNA): TGTGCCAGCAGGCGGGGGGGAGGGACCCCTAATGAGCAGTACTTC. Translation: CASRRGGGTPNEQYF.

The chain couples TRBV5-1 to TRBJ1-1, with D unresolved. Trimming left V 3 bases short and J 1 base short, with 10 bases between. Germline CDR1 reads SGHRS; CDR2 reads YFSETQ. The CDR3 has 14 residues. DNA for the CDR3: TGCGCCAGCAGCTCAAAGGGTGGGAACACTGAAGCTTTCTTT. It yields the protein CASSSKGGNTEAFF. Combining the CDR3 with reference TRBV5-1 and TRBJ1-1 gives the whole variable domain KAGVTQTPRYLIKTRGQQVTLSCSPISGHRSVSWYQQTPGQGLQFLFEYFSETQRNKGNFPGRFSGRQFSNSRSEMNVSTLELGDSALYLCASSSKGGNTEAFFGQGTRLTVV.

The V and J genes are TRBV7-2 and TRBJ2-3; 7 positions agree with TRBD2. The V and J ends lost 5 bases and 4 bases, in that order; junction bases with no gene match: 9. The CDR3 contains 15 residues. The germline gives CDR1 SGHTA, CDR2 FQGNSA. CDR3 nucleotide sequence: TGTGCCAGCAGCCCAGGGAGGGGATTGGCAGATACGCAGTATTTT. Its translation is CASSPGRGLADTQYF.

The gene calls are TRBV5-1 and TRBJ2-1; 10 bases map to TRBD1. The CDR3 loop spans 16 amino acids. The germline V gene encodes CDR1 SGHRS and CDR2 YFSETQ. Losses at the gene ends were 3 bases for V and 8 bases for J; bases not matched to a gene: 11. The CDR3 DNA reads TGCGCCAGCAGCTGGGCTACCGGGACAGGGGCTTATGAGCAGTTCTTC. It translates to CASSWATGTGAYEQFF. Combining the CDR3 with reference TRBV5-1 and TRBJ2-1 gives the whole variable domain KAGVTQTPRYLIKTRGQQVTLSCSPISGHRSVSWYQQTPGQGLQFLFEYFSETQRNKGNFPGRFSGRQFSNSRSEMNVSTLELGDSALYLCASSWATGTGAYEQFFGPGTRLTVL.

The chain recombines TRBV7-9 with TRBJ2-7, with 7 bases that match TRBD2. The CDR3 runs 16 residues. V gave up 4 bases and J gave up 1 base; unmatched junction bases: 10. The germline CDR1 and CDR2 sequences are SEHNR and FQNEAQ (reference sequence). CDR3: CASSSGWEGISYEQYF. The CDR3 DNA reads as TGTGCCAGCAGCTCCGGTTGGGAGGGAATATCCTACGAGCAGTACTTC. Full variable domain (missing parts from reference TRBV7-9 and TRBJ2-7): DTGVSQNPRHKITKRGQNVTFRCDPISEHNRLYWYRQTLGQGPEFLTYFQNEAQLEKSRLLSDRFSAERPKGSFSTLEIQRTEQGDSAMYLCASSSGWEGISYEQYFGPGTRLTVT.

The chain employs TRBV28 and TRBJ2-7, with D tentatively TRBD1 (5 bases). This CDR3 has 15 amino acids. Trimming pared 3 bases from V and 3 bases from J, leaving 15 bases between. Germline-derived CDR1 and CDR2 are MDHEN and SYDVKM. CDR3 loop: CASSFRAIGVYEQYF. The DNA of the CDR3 is TGTGCCAGCAGTTTCCGGGCCATAGGGGTCTACGAGCAGTACTTC.

V usage is TRBV6-5 and J usage is TRBJ2-4; 7 bases line up with TRBD1. This CDR3 region has 14 residues. CDR1 is MNHEY, CDR2 SVGAGI, per germline. V lost 8 bases and J lost 5; bases outside the gene matches: 9. The CDR3 sequence is CASGRQGPQNIQYF. Written as DNA, the CDR3 is TGTGCCAGCGGGAGACAGGGCCCTCAAAACATTCAGTACTTC.